This TCR beta chain is from a study of blood T cell repertoires in COVID-19. This CDR3 is 17 amino acids long. V was clipped by 4 bases and J by 1 base; unmatched bases: 5. CDR1 is SGHRS and CDR2 is YFSETQ in the germline V gene. Measured with immunoSEQ multiplex PCR; TCRdb has only the in-frame clones, and not every one. Counted here are about 120,000 clones, roughly 90% occurring once; the ten biggest clones make up 0.95% to 1.5%. The sample comprised peripheral blood. The J gene is TRBJ2-3, the V gene TRBV5-1; 14 bases agree with TRBD2. The sequence came from an elderly woman with acute or convalescent COVID-19. The CDR3 nucleotides read TGCGCCAGCAGCCCCAGGACTAGCGGGGGGCGCACAGATACGCAGTATTTT. Translation: CASSPRTSGGRTDTQYF. Full variable domain (remainder filled in from reference TRBV5-1 and TRBJ2-3): KAGVTQTPRYLIKTRGQQVTLSCSPISGHRSVSWYQQTPGQGLQFLFEYFSETQRNKGNFPGRFSGRQFSNSRSEMNVSTLELGDSALYLCASSPRTSGGRTDTQYFGPGTRLTVL.